The clone carrying this TCR beta chain was observed at least ten times. Its antigen is still unknown. This entry is derived from a study of neurological immune-mediated disorders. Whole-study results and caveats: No expanded-clone CDR3 amino acid sequence recurred across subjects, suggesting private TCR-beta repertoires. In HTLV-1-associated myelopathy, TCR clonal expansion was greatest, and in multiple sclerosis it was least, below healthy controls.

The unsorted libraries were generated from a total of 2 million PBMCs, which had been stored in RNAlater at -80 C. The trim removed 4 bases at V and 3 bases at J, leaving 1 base unmatched. Germline V gene sequence: CDR1 DFQATT, CDR2 SNEGSKA (reference sequence). The CDR3 consists of 12 residues. Each TCR transcript was tagged with a 10-nucleotide random UMI during 5'RACE. MiXCR, applied by TCRdb to the 5' RACE reads, yields one record per CDR3 protein. The sample has about 24,000 distinct CDR3 sequences, over 10% seen once; the top ten hold around 16%. The genes are TRBV20-1 and TRBJ1-1; TRBD1 matches at 8 bases. The sequenced material came from PBMCs. This receptor was identified in a woman aged 40 to 49 with HTLV-1-associated myelopathy (HAM/TSP). In DNA form, the CDR3 reads TGCAGTGCTAAGACAGGGGACACTGAAGCTTTCTTT. Its protein product is CSAKTGDTEAFF.